This TCR beta chain comes out of a study of T cell responses to AZD1222 COVID-19 vaccine. Study-wide findings and caveats: There were repertoire samples only from the period after the peak T cell response. Only five or six individuals given AZD1222 were seropositive at baseline. The sample set comprised mostly white British donors with more females, and clonal diversity was possibly underestimated.

Turning to this clone: Its antigen is still unknown.

This CDR3 comprises 13 residues. Trimming cost V 2 bases and J 5 bases, with 9 bases left between them. CDR1 and CDR2 (germline): SEHNR, FQNEAQ (reference sequence). Generated by immunoSEQ multiplex PCR, the TCRdb table keeps only in-frame clones and is missing some. The profile shows about 110,000 clones, 86% of them singletons. Specimen: peripheral blood, collected on day 0 of AZD1222 vaccination. The V and J genes are TRBV7-9 and TRBJ1-2; D is ambiguous. The source is an adult in good health. The CDR3 here is CASSLITAYGYTF. DNA for the CDR3: TGTGCCAGCAGCTTAATAACAGCTTATGGCTACACCTTC.